The T cell receptor beta chain under discussion was sequenced for a study of blood T cell repertoires in COVID-19. Sequenced by immunoSEQ multiplex PCR; TCRdb stores in-frame clones only, minus some. The sample shows roughly 120,000 clones, around 77% of them seen only once. The sequence came from a human donor in a cohort sampled during active COVID-19. Sequencing used peripheral blood.

The CDR3 here is CASSLVRTTEAFF. In DNA, the CDR3 is TGCGCCAGCAGCCTGGTGAGAACCACTGAAGCTTTCTTT. The chain uses TRBV23-1 and TRBJ1-1; no definite D call. TRBV23-1 belongs to the ORF category, with a function that is uncertain. The V end was cut by 6 bases, the J end by 4 bases, with 12 bases between. The CDR3 contains 13 residues.